This paragraph reports one T cell receptor beta chain. This specimen belongs to a study of technical replicates of blood from a handful of donors. The data were produced by immunoSEQ multiplex PCR, yet TCRdb's version contains in-frame clones alone and is incomplete. The table records tens of thousands of clones, 92% of them present only once. V lost 5 bases and J lost 0; bases outside the gene matches: 7. Per the germline V gene, CDR1 is MDHEN and CDR2 is SYDVKM. This CDR3 is built from 16 residues. The clonotype comes from a human donor in good health. The sample taken for sequencing was T cells isolated from PBMCs. The chain couples TRBV28 to TRBJ1-2; TRBD1 agrees at 9 bases. CDR3 nucleotides: TGTGCCAGCAGTGAGCGGACAGGGGCAGCTAACTATGGCTACACCTTC. This encodes CASSERTGAANYGYTF.